Below, 10 T cell receptor beta chains from the same sample are listed, as sequenced in a study of T cell changes during pregnancy in multiple sclerosis (dated by TCRdb to the late 2010s). Library generation was performed with the immunoSEQ multiplex PCR assay. TCRdb mirrors the immuneACCESS table, restricted to in-frame sequences. Some clones are absent from its copies; in checked studies, under half trace to an unresolved V gene, and the reason for the others is unknown. The sample includes about 36,000 clones, with about nine tenths observed a single time. The ten largest make up around 0.5% of the sample. The sequencing here drew on CD4+ T cells from peripheral blood mononuclear cells, taken in the second trimester of pregnancy. The source of these receptors is a female donor in good health, enrolled as a control in a pregnancy study.

The genes are TRBV12-5 and TRBJ1-5; 7 bases map to TRBD1. From germline, CDR1 is LGHNT and CDR2 FRNRAP. V shed 3 bases, J shed 1 base, and the junction held 15 bases outside the gene matches. This CDR3 has 19 amino acids. This CDR3 is CASGFLMAGGRGSNQPQHF. As DNA, the CDR3 is TGTGCTAGTGGTTTTTTGATGGCAGGGGGAAGGGGGAGCAATCAGCCCCAGCATTTT.

The chain couples TRBV5-4 to TRBJ2-2; the D is unclear. Germline assignment: CDR1 SGHNT and CDR2 YYREEE (reference sequence). Trimming pared 3 bases from V and 0 bases from J, leaving 9 bases between. The CDR3 has 15 residues. DNA for the CDR3: TGTGCCAGCAGCTCGGGTCCACCGAACACCGGGGAGCTGTTTTTT. Translation: CASSSGPPNTGELFF.

This rearrangement joins TRBV1 to TRBJ2-3; TRBD2, the D gene given by the table, was not confirmed from the DNA. TRBV1 is noted as a pseudogene. The CDR3 has 18 amino acids. CDR3 sequence: CTSSWAGPPRPLTDTQYF. In DNA, the CDR3 is TGCACCAGCAGCTGGGCGGGACCGCCCCGCCCGCTCACAGATACGCAGTATTTT.

This clone has only one observation. The chain links TRBV7-9 to TRBJ2-1, with 8 nucleotides matching TRBD2. The CDR3 has 14 amino acids. V trimming: 7 bases; J trimming: 8 bases; junction bases outside the gene matches: 10. Germline CDR1 is SEHNR and CDR2 is FQNEAQ (reference sequence). The CDR3, as DNA: TGTGCCAGCAAAGCGGGAGTCGGGGGGGATGAGCAGTTCTTC. Translation gives CASKAGVGGDEQFF.

The rearrangement uses TRBV5-6 and TRBJ1-1, with 7 positions matching TRBD1. This CDR3 region has 16 residues. The germline V gene encodes CDR1 SGHDT and CDR2 YYEEEE. V gave up 3 bases and J gave up 2 bases; unmatched junction bases: 10. The CDR3 region is CASSSMTGLRNTEAFF. The CDR3 nucleotides read TGTGCCAGCAGCTCCATGACAGGGCTGAGAAACACTGAAGCTTTCTTT.

This chain's CDR3 is CASSLASVVRETQYF. As DNA, the CDR3 is TGCGCCAGCAGCTTGGCCTCTGTAGTTCGGGAGACCCAGTACTTC. The chain joins TRBV5-1 to TRBJ2-5; D gene uncertain. CDR1 and CDR2 (germline): SGHRS, YFSETQ. This CDR3 comprises 15 residues. The V and J ends lost 0 bases and 5 bases respectively, with 14 bases between them.

This clone was detected a few times. The chain links TRBV7-2 to TRBJ2-1, with D possibly being TRBD2 (6 bases). Germline CDR1 and CDR2: SGHTA and FQGNSA. V shed 1 base and J shed 3 bases, with 7 bases lying between them. This CDR3 contains 14 residues. CDR3 region: CASSLGGNYNEQFF. CDR3 DNA sequence: TGTGCCAGCAGCTTAGGCGGGAACTACAATGAGCAGTTCTTC.

The rearrangement joins TRBV6-5 to TRBJ1-1; D not certain. The CDR3 totals 14 residues. Germline CDR1 and CDR2: MNHEY and SVGAGI. Trimming stripped 7 bases from V and 0 bases from J, with 12 bases between. The CDR3 region is CASTRNVVNTEAFF. CDR3 nucleotides: TGTGCCAGCACTAGAAACGTGGTGAACACTGAAGCTTTCTTT.

The V gene is TRBV18, the J gene TRBJ2-1, with TRBD1 matching 7 bases. This CDR3 is built from 14 residues. The germline gives CDR1 KGHSH, CDR2 LQKENI. V lost 6 bases and J lost 9; bases outside the gene matches: 11. The CDR3, as DNA: TGTGCCAGCTCGCCTTCGACAGGGTATCTTGAGCAGTTCTTC. It is translated as CASSPSTGYLEQFF.

The gene calls are TRBV29-1 and TRBJ1-5; no definite D call. The V gene lost 4 bases and the J gene lost 5 bases, with 9 bases spanning the gap. The length of the CDR3 is 12 residues. In germline, CDR1 is SQVTM, CDR2 ANQGSEA. The CDR3 loop is CSVAEVDQPQHF. As DNA, the CDR3 is TGCAGCGTTGCTGAAGTAGATCAGCCCCAGCATTTT.